This is a list of T cell receptor beta chains from one sample in a study of regulatory T cells in long-lasting Graves disease. TCRdb independently ran MiXCR on the multiplex PCR reads; one entry per CDR3 protein. The sample consists of approximately 470,000 distinct CDR3 sequences, around 16% of them appearing once. The same sample was also used in a study of T cells in Graves' hyperthyroidism and ophthalmopathy.

The source material was peripheral blood mononuclear cells (PBMCs), sampled at new diagnosis, from a patient treated with antithyroid drugs. The receptors were sampled from a man between 35 and 55 years old with Graves disease. Both conserved end residues are part of each CDR3.

V gene: TRBV3-1
J gene: TRBJ2-7
CDR3 protein: CASSQGTGPFYEQYF

V gene: TRBV20-1
J gene: TRBJ1-4
CDR3 protein: CSARDPGQGRGKLFF

V gene: TRBV20-1
J gene: TRBJ1-1
CDR3 protein: CSARDANGANEAFF

V gene: TRBV29-1
J gene: TRBJ2-3
CDR3 protein: CSVEGGRGTDTQYF

V gene: TRBV4-1
J gene: TRBJ2-7
CDR3 protein: CASSPGFNHEQYF

V gene: TRBV20-1
J gene: TRBJ1-1
CDR3 protein: CSAIRDGVNTEAFF

V gene: TRBV6-1
J gene: TRBJ1-4
CDR3 protein: CASSRTGRGSEKLFF

V gene: TRBV7-9
J gene: TRBJ1-1
CDR3 protein: CASSPSPATGLNTEAFF

V gene: TRBV2
J gene: TRBJ1-2
CDR3 protein: CASSGTGKTF

V gene: TRBV18
J gene: TRBJ1-2
CDR3 protein: CASSPQGRNGYTF

V gene: TRBV14
J gene: TRBJ2-1
CDR3 protein: CASSQVDTAGEQFF

V gene: TRBV9
J gene: TRBJ1-6
CDR3 protein: CASSVRVYSPLHF

V gene: TRBV5-1
J gene: TRBJ1-1
CDR3 protein: CASSPWRVNTEAFF

V gene: TRBV4-1
J gene: TRBJ2-7
CDR3 protein: CASSQDLQGTSVVYEQYF